The TCR beta chain described here comes from a study of Ad26.COV2.S vaccination and SARS-CoV-2 variants. About the study: Ad26.COV2.S arm of COV1001 included the donor.

CDR1 LNHDA and CDR2 SQIVND come from the germline V gene (reference sequence). The CDR3 contains 17 residues. V lost 3 bases to trimming and J lost 2 bases; unmatched junction nucleotides: 9. Treatment noted: about 20 received Ad26.COV2.S at low or high dose, single or two shots; about 5 received placebo; per-sample allocation not given. Specimens were obtained on day 63 following the first vaccine or placebo injection. Immunization relied on an Ad26 vector, which expressed Wuhan-strain SARS-CoV-2 spike. Repertoires were generated with immunoSEQ multiplex PCR, while TCRdb's copy carries only in-frame clones and drops some. In the table there are approximately 350,000 clones, about nine tenths of which are singletons.

This receptor was obtained from a person between 18 and 60 years old who received the Ad26.COV2.S COVID-19 vaccine or a placebo. The specimen comprised peripheral blood, sampled in a trial of Ad26.COV2.S vaccine versus placebo. The rearrangement joins TRBV19 to TRBJ1-3; 8 bases map to TRBD1. In nucleotides, the CDR3 is TGTGCCAGTAGTATGGACCTCCGGACAGGGACTGGAAACACCATATATTTT. As protein: CASSMDLRTGTGNTIYF.